These 27 T cell receptor beta chains originate from one sample sequenced in a study of high-grade serous ovarian cancer treatment subgroups. Tumor tissue was taken before any definitive surgery or chemotherapy was given. Sequencing was performed with immunoSEQ multiplex PCR; in TCRdb, only in-frame clones are kept and a portion is missing. Among roughly 18,000 clones listed, around 72% were seen once. Sequencing used tumor tissue. Source of these receptors: a human donor with high-grade serous ovarian cancer.

This chain connects TRBV7-6 to TRBJ1-1, with D unclear. This CDR3 comprises 13 residues. The germline V gene encodes CDR1 SGHVS and CDR2 FNYEAQ. V was clipped by 1 base and J by 1 base, with 4 bases between them. The CDR3 protein is CASSLEGNTEAFF. The CDR3 DNA reads as TGTGCCAGCAGCTTAGAAGGGAACACTGAAGCTTTCTTT.

The chain recombines TRBV14 with TRBJ2-3, with 7 positions matching TRBD1. Germline CDR1 is SGHDN and CDR2 is FVKESK. Losses at the gene ends were 4 bases for V and 3 bases for J; bases not matched to a gene: 13. The CDR3 totals 17 residues. The CDR3 is CASSLLRVGTETDTQYF. The CDR3 nucleotides read TGTGCCAGCAGCCTCCTAAGGGTCGGGACAGAGACAGATACGCAGTATTTT.

This sequence joins TRBV4-3 and TRBJ1-2; D perhaps matches TRBD1 (5 bases). V was shortened by 3 bases and J by 8 bases, with 22 bases between the two germline ends. Germline assignment: CDR1 LGHNA and CDR2 YSLEER. This CDR3 is built from 16 residues. CDR3 region: CASSHTSEGLSGGYTF. CDR3 sequence (DNA): TGCGCCAGCAGCCACACCTCGGAGGGGTTAAGTGGCGGCTACACCTTC.

The CDR3 DNA is TGTGCCAGCAGCTCAGGGGACAGGGGTTATGGCTACACCTTC. It codes for CASSSGDRGYGYTF. The chain uses TRBV7-3 and TRBJ1-2, with 10 positions matching TRBD1. From germline, CDR1 is SGHTA and CDR2 FQGTGA. V shed 4 bases, J shed 5 bases, and the junction held 4 bases outside the gene matches. CDR3 length: 14 amino acids.

This clone has more than one count but fewer than ten. The rearrangement joins TRBV30 to TRBJ1-1; maybe TRBD1 (5 bases). V shed 8 bases and J shed 0 bases, with 10 bases lying between them. Per germline, CDR1 GTSNPN and CDR2 SVGIG (reference sequence). The CDR3 has 12 residues. CDR3 sequence (DNA): TGTGCCCTTCAGGGTTTGAACACTGAAGCTTTCTTT. Protein: CALQGLNTEAFF.

The chain uses TRBV28 and TRBJ2-7, with D possibly matching TRBD1 (5 bases). The CDR3 is 14 residues long. Trimming removed 6 bases at V and 0 bases at J, with 12 bases between. Per the germline V gene, CDR1 is MDHEN and CDR2 is SYDVKM. CDR3 region: CASSADSYSYEQYF. CDR3 nucleotide sequence: TGTGCCAGCAGCGCAGACAGTTACTCCTACGAGCAGTACTTC.

The J gene is TRBJ2-7, the V gene TRBV2; D is unclear. Trimming pared 11 bases from V and 0 bases from J, leaving 14 bases between. Germline V gene lookup returns CDR1 SNHLY and CDR2 FYNNEI. The CDR3 extends over 13 amino acids. In DNA form, the CDR3 reads TGTGCCTTACACGGCTTTAGCTCCTACGAGCAGTACTTC. Its protein product is CALHGFSSYEQYF.

The chain joins TRBV5-1 to TRBJ2-5; D may be TRBD1 (5 bases). This CDR3 has 15 amino acids. CDR1 is SGHRS, CDR2 YFSETQ, per germline. V lost 4 bases, J lost 5 bases, and 18 bases lay in between. CDR3 region: CASSDTGGPFETQYF. CDR3 nucleotides: TGCGCCAGCAGCGACACAGGCGGCCCCTTCGAGACCCAGTACTTC.

V and J are TRBV7-9 and TRBJ2-1; tentative D call: TRBD2 (6 bases). The CDR3 is 14 residues long. The germline gives CDR1 SEHNR, CDR2 FQNEAQ (reference sequence). Trimming stripped 7 bases from V and 8 bases from J, with 18 bases between. The CDR3 region is CASNRGTSRDEQFF. In DNA, the CDR3 is TGTGCCAGCAACCGGGGGACGTCAAGGGATGAGCAGTTCTTC.

This sequence joins TRBV7-2 and TRBJ2-7; 7 nucleotides line up with TRBD2. Germline V gene sequence: CDR1 SGHTA, CDR2 FQGNSA. The CDR3 covers 13 residues. V shed 3 bases, J shed 4 bases, and the junction held 3 bases outside the gene matches. The DNA for the CDR3 is TGTGCCAGCAGCTTGGGACTACAGTACGAGCAGTACTTC. This gives the protein CASSLGLQYEQYF.

The chain employs TRBV19 and TRBJ1-5; 7 bases match TRBD1. This CDR3 is 17 amino acids long. With 5 bases clipped from V and 1 base from J, the junction kept 11 bases outside the gene matches. Germline V gene sequence: CDR1 LNHDA, CDR2 SQIVND (reference sequence). As DNA, the CDR3 is TGTGCCAGTAGTCGGGACAGCCTAAAGCTGAGCAATCAGCCCCAGCATTTT. It encodes CASSRDSLKLSNQPQHF.

The V and J genes are TRBV27 and TRBJ2-7, with 8 positions matching TRBD2. There are 13 residues in the CDR3. Germline V gives CDR1 MNHEY, CDR2 SMNVEV (reference sequence). V shed 5 bases and J 6 bases; nucleotides not matched to a gene: 6. The CDR3 DNA follows: TGTGCCAGCAGTATCGACGCGGGGGGCGAGCAGTACTTC. Its translation is CASSIDAGGEQYF.

The V call is TRBV28, the J call TRBJ1-2; D unclear. The ends were cut back, 5 bases at V and 4 bases at J, with 8 bases in the middle. This CDR3 is built from 12 residues. From germline, CDR1 is MDHEN and CDR2 SYDVKM. This chain's CDR3 is CASSAYPYGYTF. In DNA, the CDR3 is TGTGCCAGCAGTGCCTACCCCTATGGCTACACCTTC.

The chain carries TRBV29-1 and TRBJ1-4, with D possibly matching TRBD1 (5 bases). The CDR3 loop spans 13 amino acids. Trimming shortened V by 6 bases and J by 4 bases, and 12 bases separated the two germline ends. Looked up from germline, CDR1 is SQVTM and CDR2 is ANQGSEA. The CDR3 nucleotides read TGCAGCGTGGGGGGACGGATTAATGAAAAACTGTTTTTT. Translated, it gives CSVGGRINEKLFF.

The chain links TRBV4-3 to TRBJ2-1; 9 nucleotides match TRBD2. Germline V gene lookup returns CDR1 LGHNA and CDR2 YSLEER. J was trimmed by 0 bases and V by 4 bases; bases with no gene match: 10. This CDR3 has 18 residues. The CDR3 loop is CASSRQGSGSYSYNEQFF. CDR3 nucleotides: TGCGCCAGCAGCCGGCAGGGTAGCGGGAGTTACTCCTACAATGAGCAGTTCTTC.

V and J are TRBV7-6 and TRBJ2-3; D is undetermined. Trimming removed 0 bases at V and 6 bases at J, with 4 bases between. This CDR3 has 12 residues. The germline gives CDR1 SGHVS, CDR2 FNYEAQ. The CDR3 loop is CASSLAVDTQYF. CDR3 DNA sequence: TGTGCCAGCAGCTTAGCGGTCGATACGCAGTATTTT.

The chain couples TRBV18 to TRBJ2-2, with no clear D. CDR1 is KGHSH and CDR2 is LQKENI in the germline V gene. This CDR3 is built from 15 residues. Trimming cost V 4 bases and J 5 bases, with 14 bases left between them. This chain's CDR3 is CASSRASDWTGELFF. Here the CDR3 DNA reads TGTGCCAGCTCACGGGCGAGCGATTGGACCGGGGAGCTGTTTTTT. Together with reference TRBV18 and TRBJ2-2, the CDR3 gives the full variable domain: NAGVMQNPRHLVRRRGQEARLRCSPMKGHSHVYWYRQLPEEGLKFMVYLQKENIIDESGMPKERFSAEFPKEGPSILRIQQVVRGDSAAYFCASSRASDWTGELFFGEGSRLTVL.

V is TRBV5-1 and J is TRBJ2-3; D gene uncertain. V lost 5 bases and J 0 bases, leaving 13 bases between the germline ends. Germline V gene sequence: CDR1 SGHRS, CDR2 YFSETQ. CDR3 length: 15 residues. The CDR3 DNA is TGCGCCAGCAGATTAACATTGCAAAGCACAGATACGCAGTATTTT. This codes for CASRLTLQSTDTQYF.

This clone occurred a few times. The chain joins TRBV15 to TRBJ1-2; 8 bases agree with TRBD1. The CDR3 extends over 15 amino acids. The V segment lost 5 bases and the J segment 2 bases; nucleotides outside the gene matches: 7. Germline assignment: CDR1 LNHNV and CDR2 YYDKDF (reference sequence). The CDR3 DNA reads as TGTGCCACCAGCGCAAACAGGGGGAAGAACTATGGCTACACCTTC. It codes for CATSANRGKNYGYTF.

This clone is deemed medium-sized. The chain carries TRBV15 and TRBJ1-1; weak D call: TRBD1 (6 bases). V gave up 1 base and J gave up 4 bases, with 16 bases separating them. Germline-derived CDR1 and CDR2 are LNHNV and YYDKDF (reference sequence). This CDR3 spans 16 amino acids. The CDR3 sequence: CATSRGLGAGATEAFF. Written as DNA, the CDR3 is TGTGCCACCAGCAGAGGATTAGGGGCAGGGGCCACTGAAGCTTTCTTT.

The CDR3 reads CASSFLGGRIGEKLFF. The CDR3 DNA reads as TGTGCCAGCAGTTTCCTCGGGGGCAGGATAGGCGAAAAACTGTTTTTT. This rearrangement joins TRBV27 to TRBJ1-4, with a weak D call TRBD1 (6 bases). The CDR3 runs 16 residues. Per germline, CDR1 MNHEY and CDR2 SMNVEV (reference sequence). V dropped 3 bases and J dropped 8 bases, with 19 bases sitting between them.

V is TRBV4-2 and J is TRBJ2-3; possibly TRBD2 for D (6 bases). The CDR3 contains 16 residues. Germline-derived CDR1 and CDR2 are LGHNA and YNFKEQ. Trimming took off 4 bases at V and 0 bases at J, with 14 bases between the two ends. The CDR3 protein is CASSRDWGGSTDTQYF. The CDR3 region has the DNA TGTGCCAGCAGCCGGGACTGGGGAGGAAGCACAGATACGCAGTATTTT.

V usage is TRBV7-2 and J usage is TRBJ1-6; TRBD1 matches 7 bases. Germline CDR1 is SGHTA and CDR2 is FQGNSA. Trimming at V came to 4 bases and at J to 7 bases, leaving 4 bases not matched to a gene. CDR3 size: 14 residues. CDR3 DNA: TGTGCCAGCAGCTCCCGACAGGGCAATTCACCCCTCCACTTT. Amino acid sequence: CASSSRQGNSPLHF.

This chain connects TRBV13 to TRBJ1-1; TRBD1 aligns across 9 bases. Germline assignment: CDR1 PRHDT and CDR2 FYEKMQ (reference sequence). V lost 4 bases to trimming and J lost 5 bases; unmatched junction nucleotides: 8. This CDR3 comprises 15 residues. CDR3 in amino acids: CASSSNPGQGTEAFF. The CDR3 coding sequence is TGTGCCAGCAGCTCGAATCCGGGACAGGGTACTGAAGCTTTCTTT.

The chain combines TRBV30 with TRBJ1-1; D is uncertain. V dropped 3 bases and J dropped 3 bases, with 17 bases sitting between them. Per the germline V gene, CDR1 is GTSNPN and CDR2 is SVGIG (reference sequence). This CDR3 is built from 15 residues. As DNA, the CDR3 is TGTGCCTGGAGACGTCCCGGACGGTTGGACACTGAAGCTTTCTTT. Residues: CAWRRPGRLDTEAFF.

This clone was detected only once. V usage is TRBV28 and J usage is TRBJ1-5, with a tentative D call TRBD1 (6 bases). This CDR3 is 16 amino acids long. V was trimmed by 6 bases and J by 3 bases, leaving 18 bases between them. Germline values: CDR1 MDHEN, CDR2 SYDVKM. The CDR3 spells CASSVGGAYNNQPQHF. The DNA for the CDR3 is TGTGCCAGCAGCGTGGGGGGGGCTTATAACAATCAGCCCCAGCATTTT.

This chain connects TRBV29-1 to TRBJ1-4; D gene uncertain. V was shortened by 7 bases and J by 8 bases, with 11 bases between the two germline ends. Looked up from germline, CDR1 is SQVTM and CDR2 is ANQGSEA. The length of the CDR3 is 11 residues. The CDR3 coding sequence is TGCAGCGGCGGACTGGGGGAAAAACTGTTTTTT. It specifies CSGGLGEKLFF.